The 26 T cell receptor beta chains reported below all come from one sample, sequenced in a study of cytomegalovirus exposure and HLA in healthy donors. A multiplex PCR was run with 60 Vbeta primers and 13 Jbeta primers. Clones were read by immunoSEQ multiplex PCR, and TCRdb kept only the in-frame ones, dropping some. Of 250,000 or so clones listed, about 93% are singletons. Sequencing was carried out using PBMCs. These receptors all come from a girl aged 2 to 9 in good health and CMV-seronegative.

The J gene is TRBJ2-3, the V gene TRBV10-1, with D perhaps TRBD2 (6 bases). V was trimmed by 8 bases and J by 2 bases, leaving 11 bases between them. The germline V gene has CDR1 WNHNN and CDR2 SYGVQD (reference sequence). The CDR3 length is 13 residues. CDR3 sequence: CASGGGITDTQYF. For the CDR3, the DNA is TGCGCCAGCGGTGGAGGGATCACAGATACGCAGTATTTT.

The sample holds one count of this clone. The chain recombines TRBV10-3 with TRBJ2-7; maybe TRBD2 (5 bases). V was pared by 0 bases and J by 0 bases, with 15 bases between. The CDR3 runs to 17 residues. Germline loops: CDR1 ENHRY, CDR2 SYGVKD. The CDR3 reads CAISESSLRRSSYEQYF. CDR3 nucleotide sequence: TGTGCCATCAGTGAGTCGTCTTTGCGGAGGAGCTCCTACGAGCAGTACTTC.

This sequence joins TRBV5-4 and TRBJ2-1; D may be TRBD1 (6 bases). Per the germline V gene, CDR1 is SGHNT and CDR2 is YYREEE (reference sequence). There are 15 residues in the CDR3. V lost 1 base and J lost 8, with 16 bases in between. The CDR3 reads CASSLWGPPGHEQFF. In nucleotides, the CDR3 is TGTGCCAGCAGCTTGTGGGGGCCCCCGGGCCATGAGCAGTTCTTC.

The chain carries TRBV6-1 and TRBJ1-3; D unresolved. Germline-derived CDR1 and CDR2 are MNHNS and SASEGT. V dropped 0 bases and J dropped 3 bases, with 15 bases sitting between them. The CDR3 is 17 amino acids. CDR3 nucleotides: TGTGCCAGCAGTGAAGCGCTTCCGGGGTCTCATGGAAACACCATATATTTT. This translates into CASSEALPGSHGNTIYF.

The CDR3 reads CAISESGQHQPQHF. CDR3 bases: TGTGCCATCAGTGAGAGCGGGCAGCATCAGCCCCAGCATTTT. The genes are TRBV10-3 and TRBJ1-5; D uncertain. With 2 bases removed from V and 5 bases from J, the gap between germline ends came to 10 bases. Germline V CDR1 and CDR2: ENHRY, SYGVKD. The CDR3 runs 14 residues.

The chain combines TRBV6-6 with TRBJ1-1; D uncertain. The CDR3 sequence is 15 residues long. Between the trimmed V and J ends, which lost 2 bases and 1 base, there was a span of 11 bases. Looked up from germline, CDR1 is MNHNY and CDR2 is SVGAGI (reference sequence). CDR3 region: CASSYSPPGNTEAFF. Written as DNA, the CDR3 is TGTGCCAGCAGTTACAGCCCCCCGGGGAACACTGAAGCTTTCTTT.

The chain uses TRBV29-1 and TRBJ2-7, with D perhaps matching TRBD1 (6 bases). The V gene's germline CDR1 is SQVTM and CDR2 ANQGSEA. The V and J ends lost 4 bases and 2 bases respectively, with 15 bases between them. CDR3 length: 14 amino acids. The CDR3 loop is CSVGPRDITYEQYF. The CDR3 nucleotides read TGCAGCGTTGGTCCCCGGGACATCACCTACGAGCAGTACTTC.

The J gene is TRBJ1-5, the V gene TRBV4-2; D ambiguous. The germline V and J ends were trimmed by 0 bases and 5 bases, with 11 bases remaining between them. Germline V lookup: CDR1 LGHNA, CDR2 YNFKEQ. The CDR3 extends over 15 amino acids. For the CDR3, the DNA is TGTGCCAGCAGCCAAGATGCCGGGTCCGATCAGCCCCAGCATTTT. Protein product: CASSQDAGSDQPQHF.

This chain connects TRBV6-9 to TRBJ2-2, with TRBD1 matching over 7 bases. V dropped 3 bases and J dropped 6; count of bases not matched to a gene: 4. Per the germline V gene, CDR1 is MNHGY and CDR2 is SVAAGI. The CDR3 spans 14 residues. CDR3 in amino acids: CASSYRQGPGELFF. As DNA, the CDR3 is TGTGCCAGCAGTTACCGACAGGGTCCCGGGGAGCTGTTTTTT.

This sequence joins TRBV6-1 and TRBJ1-6; 8 bases map to TRBD1. J was trimmed by 7 bases and V by 3 bases; bases with no gene match: 2. Germline CDR1 reads MNHNS; CDR2 reads SASEGT. This CDR3 comprises 14 residues. The CDR3 reads CASSEDRANSPLHF. CDR3 coding DNA: TGTGCCAGCAGTGAGGACAGGGCCAATTCACCCCTCCACTTT.

This clone was observed a single time. This chain joins TRBV30 and TRBJ1-1; TRBD1 agrees at 9 bases. Germline values: CDR1 GTSNPN, CDR2 SVGIG (reference sequence). Germline trimming cut 1 base from V and 5 bases from J; bases unmatched to any gene: 5. The CDR3 consists of 14 residues. Here the CDR3 reads CAWSDDRGSTEAFF. CDR3 DNA sequence: TGTGCCTGGAGTGATGACAGGGGGAGTACTGAAGCTTTCTTT. Looking up the rest from reference TRBV30 and TRBJ1-1 gives the full variable domain: SQTIHQWPATLVQPVGSPLSLECTVEGTSNPNLYWYRQAAGRGLQLLFYSVGIGQISSEVPQNLSASRPQDRQFILSSKKLLLSDSGFYLCAWSDDRGSTEAFFGQGTRLTVV.

The chain carries TRBV27 and TRBJ2-3, with D perhaps TRBD2 (5 bases). The CDR3 extends over 15 amino acids. Germline V lookup: CDR1 MNHEY, CDR2 SMNVEV (reference sequence). Between the trimmed V and J ends, which lost 0 bases and 4 bases, there was a span of 11 bases. The CDR3 here is CASSLSSGLADTQYF. The DNA of the CDR3 is TGTGCCAGCAGTTTATCAAGCGGTCTCGCAGATACGCAGTATTTT.

This chain joins TRBV7-9 and TRBJ1-1, with 9 bases aligning to TRBD1. J lost 0 bases, V lost 3 bases, and 8 bases had no gene match. This CDR3 comprises 17 residues. CDR1 and CDR2 from the germline V gene are SEHNR and FQNEAQ (reference sequence). As DNA, the CDR3 is TGTGCCAGCAGCTTCCGACAGGGGGGAAACATGAACACTGAAGCTTTCTTT. Its protein product is CASSFRQGGNMNTEAFF.

The gene calls are TRBV7-6 and TRBJ2-1; 7 nucleotides align to TRBD1. There are 16 residues in the CDR3. CDR1 and CDR2 from the germline V gene are SGHVS and FNYEAQ. The junction had 12 bases not matched to a gene; V was cut back by 2 bases and J by 8 bases. The CDR3 coding sequence is TGTGCCAGCAGCTTACGACCCGACAGGGTTAGAGATGAGCAGTTCTTC. It codes for CASSLRPDRVRDEQFF.

This clone appeared a few times. The J gene is TRBJ1-3, the V gene TRBV11-3; 8 bases fit TRBD1. CDR1 and CDR2 (germline): SGHNT, YENEEA. V lost 5 bases to trimming and J lost 4 bases; unmatched junction nucleotides: 4. The CDR3 totals 14 residues. CDR3 protein: CASSLRGPGNTIYF. In DNA, the CDR3 is TGTGCCAGCAGCCTCAGGGGGCCAGGAAACACCATATATTTT.

The chain carries TRBV6-1 and TRBJ2-7; 8 nucleotides align to TRBD1. Losses at the gene ends were 4 bases for V and 7 bases for J; bases not matched to a gene: 6. The V gene's germline CDR1 is MNHNS and CDR2 SASEGT. The CDR3 is made up of 13 amino acids. DNA for the CDR3: TGTGCCAGCAGTGTACAGGGGGACATAGAGCAGTACTTC. This sequence encodes CASSVQGDIEQYF.

The chain couples TRBV7-9 to TRBJ1-1; D unclear. The germline V and J ends were trimmed by 2 bases and 3 bases, with 13 bases remaining between them. The germline V gene has CDR1 SEHNR and CDR2 FQNEAQ (reference sequence). The CDR3 totals 15 residues. CDR3 DNA sequence: TGTGCCAGCAGCTTACGAGGTTTGGGAGACACTGAAGCTTTCTTT. This gives the protein CASSLRGLGDTEAFF.

The sample holds a few counts of this clone. V and J are TRBV19 and TRBJ1-2, with D unresolved. From germline, CDR1 is LNHDA and CDR2 SQIVND (reference sequence). The CDR3 is 16 amino acids. Between the trimmed V and J ends, which lost 2 bases and 0 bases, there was a span of 13 bases. DNA for the CDR3: TGTGCCAGTAGTATAAGGCGGATTACCGCTAACTATGGCTACACCTTC. This translates into CASSIRRITANYGYTF. The complete variable domain, with remaining parts taken from reference TRBV19 and TRBJ1-2, reads DGGITQSPKYLFRKEGQNVTLSCEQNLNHDAMYWYRQDPGQGLRLIYYSQIVNDFQKGDIAEGYSVSREKKESFPLTVTSAQKNPTAFYLCASSIRRITANYGYTFGSGTRLTVV.

The genes are TRBV27 and TRBJ2-1, with D perhaps matching TRBD2 (6 bases). Looked up from germline, CDR1 is MNHEY and CDR2 is SMNVEV (reference sequence). V gave up 4 bases and J gave up 6 bases, with 13 bases separating them. The CDR3 extends over 14 amino acids. The CDR3 reads CASSSHGSLNEQFF. The CDR3, as DNA: TGTGCCAGCAGTTCCCACGGGAGTCTCAATGAGCAGTTCTTC.

This chain joins TRBV9 and TRBJ2-1; perhaps TRBD2 as D (6 bases). This CDR3 spans 15 amino acids. V dropped 4 bases and J dropped 6 bases, with 17 bases sitting between them. Germline V lookup: CDR1 SGDLS, CDR2 YYNGEE. CDR3 sequence: CASSRGASETNEQFF. CDR3 DNA: TGTGCCAGCAGCCGTGGGGCTAGCGAGACCAATGAGCAGTTCTTC. The whole variable domain, filled in from reference TRBV9 and TRBJ2-1, reads DSGVTQTPKHLITATGQRVTLRCSPRSGDLSVYWYQQSLDQGLQFLIQYYNGEERAKGNILERFSAQQFPDLHSELNLSSLELGDSALYFCASSRGASETNEQFFGPGTRLTVL.

The chain combines TRBV7-3 with TRBJ1-6; D remains unclear. The germline CDR1 and CDR2 sequences are SGHTA and FQGTGA. The CDR3 is made up of 15 amino acids. Trimming left V 2 bases short and J 3 bases short, with 8 bases between. The CDR3 sequence is CASSLETNYNSPLHF. CDR3 nucleotide sequence: TGTGCCAGCAGCTTAGAGACAAACTATAATTCACCCCTCCACTTT.

This clone was detected only a few times. The chain links TRBV6-1 to TRBJ1-1, with D unclear. There are 13 residues in the CDR3. Between the trimmed V and J ends, which lost 7 bases and 0 bases, there was a span of 9 bases. CDR1 is MNHNS, CDR2 SASEGT, per germline. CDR3 protein: CASNWELNTEAFF. CDR3 DNA sequence: TGTGCCAGCAATTGGGAGTTGAACACTGAAGCTTTCTTT.

The rearrangement joins TRBV5-6 to TRBJ1-2, with 9 nucleotides matching TRBD1. Germline V gene sequence: CDR1 SGHDT, CDR2 YYEEEE. V was pared by 3 bases and J by 4 bases, with 4 bases of the junction left unmatched. The length of the CDR3 is 14 residues. The CDR3 DNA reads TGTGCCAGCAGCTCCCCGACAGGGGGCTATGGCTACACCTTC. As protein: CASSSPTGGYGYTF.

In this sample, this clone turned up a few times. This chain connects TRBV6-6 to TRBJ2-7; 10 bases fit TRBD1. Per germline, CDR1 MNHNY and CDR2 SVGAGI (reference sequence). The CDR3 is 14 amino acids. J was trimmed by 3 bases and V by 7 bases; bases with no gene match: 6. This chain's CDR3 is CASNLGQGIYEQYF. CDR3 nucleotides: TGTGCCAGCAATTTGGGACAGGGGATCTACGAGCAGTACTTC.

The V gene is TRBV5-1, the J gene TRBJ2-1; 8 bases map to TRBD2. The CDR3 runs 15 residues. Trimming at V came to 3 bases and at J to 2 bases, leaving 4 bases not matched to a gene. CDR1 is SGHRS, CDR2 YFSETQ, per germline. CDR3 sequence: CASSWSGGTYNEQFF. In DNA form, the CDR3 reads TGCGCCAGCAGCTGGAGCGGGGGAACCTACAATGAGCAGTTCTTC.

V is TRBV7-8 and J is TRBJ2-7, with 11 bases aligning to TRBD1. CDR1 is SGHVS, CDR2 FQNEAQ, per germline. Trimming at V came to 6 bases and at J to 6 bases, leaving 4 bases not matched to a gene. The CDR3 has 13 amino acids. The CDR3 loop reads CASRTGTGGEQYF. The CDR3, as DNA: TGTGCCAGCAGAACCGGGACAGGGGGCGAGCAGTACTTC.